One sample yielded the 23 T cell receptor beta chains listed below, sequenced in a study of blood T cell repertoires in COVID-19. TCRdb keeps only in-frame clones here, not all; method: immunoSEQ multiplex PCR. The sample records 250,000 to 300,000 clones, 75% to 90% being singletons. The material sequenced was PBMCs or T cells enriched from blood (not recorded which). Source of these receptors: a woman between 50 and 59 years old who had recovered from COVID-19.

The chain couples TRBV29-1 to TRBJ2-1; 8 bases line up with TRBD1. CDR3 size: 15 residues. In germline, CDR1 is SQVTM, CDR2 ANQGSEA. Trimming removed 6 bases from V and 9 bases from J; junction bases left unmatched: 16. This chain's CDR3 is CSVSPSGQVIGEQFF. The CDR3 coding sequence is TGCAGCGTCTCCCCTTCGGGACAGGTTATTGGTGAGCAGTTCTTC.

The chain employs TRBV7-2 and TRBJ1-6; 7 bases are a match to TRBD1. The germline V gene encodes CDR1 SGHTA and CDR2 FQGNSA. This CDR3 is 16 amino acids long. The ends lost 2 bases at V and 7 bases at J; junction bases unmatched: 8. The CDR3 sequence: CASSLRYTGENSPLHF. CDR3 in DNA: TGTGCCAGCAGCTTAAGGTATACAGGGGAGAATTCACCCCTCCACTTT.

The chain uses TRBV9 and TRBJ1-1, with 8 bases aligning to TRBD1. Unmatched junction bases numbered 4, after V lost 0 bases and J lost 3 bases. CDR3 size: 15 residues. Germline V gene lookup returns CDR1 SGDLS and CDR2 YYNGEE. CDR3 sequence reads: CASSVDPGGYTEAFF. The CDR3 coding sequence is TGTGCCAGCAGCGTAGATCCAGGGGGCTACACTGAAGCTTTCTTT.

CDR3 amino acids: CASSQDLGRAFHEQYF. The CDR3 DNA reads as TGTGCCAGCAGCCAAGATCTCGGCAGGGCGTTCCACGAGCAGTACTTC. The chain joins TRBV3-1 (or the pseudogene TRBV3-2) to TRBJ2-7; a possible D gene is TRBD1 (5 bases). This CDR3 comprises 16 residues. The ends were cut back, 0 bases at V and 5 bases at J, with 17 bases in the middle. Germline loops: CDR1 LGHDT, CDR2 YNNKEL (reference sequence).

The rearrangement joins TRBV28 to TRBJ2-2; 9 nucleotides align to TRBD1. This CDR3 has 17 amino acids. The junction had 11 bases not matched to a gene; V was cut back by 5 bases and J by 4 bases. Germline loops: CDR1 MDHEN, CDR2 SYDVKM. The CDR3 is CASSPSTGGVSTGELFF. The DNA for the CDR3 is TGTGCCAGCAGTCCCAGCACAGGGGGCGTGAGCACCGGGGAGCTGTTTTTT.

This chain uses TRBV7-9 with TRBJ2-1, with TRBD2 matching over 11 bases. Germline values: CDR1 SEHNR, CDR2 FQNEAQ (reference sequence). The CDR3 is 16 residues long. The ends lost 5 bases at V and 9 bases at J; junction bases unmatched: 12. As DNA, the CDR3 is TGTGCCAGCAGCCTCAGCAGACTAGCGGGACGCGGTGAGCAGTTCTTC. The encoded protein is CASSLSRLAGRGEQFF.

The chain links TRBV5-1 to TRBJ1-3; D is possibly TRBD1 (6 bases). This CDR3 region has 20 residues. Germline V gene lookup returns CDR1 SGHRS and CDR2 YFSETQ. Trimming removed 3 bases from V and 0 bases from J, with 25 bases in between. CDR3 sequence (DNA): TGCGCCAGCAGCTCGACAGGTATGACATCGACTATAAGCTCTGGAAACACCATATATTTT. It translates to CASSSTGMTSTISSGNTIYF. The whole variable domain, filled in from reference TRBV5-1 and TRBJ1-3, reads KAGVTQTPRYLIKTRGQQVTLSCSPISGHRSVSWYQQTPGQGLQFLFEYFSETQRNKGNFPGRFSGRQFSNSRSEMNVSTLELGDSALYLCASSSTGMTSTISSGNTIYFGEGSWLTVV.

This clone was seen just once. The DNA for the CDR3 is TGTGCCAGCAACAGTTACAATCAGCCCCAGCATTTT. Residues: CASNSYNQPQHF. The chain carries TRBV28 and TRBJ1-5; no firm D call. Germline V CDR1 and CDR2: MDHEN, SYDVKM. Trimming removed 7 bases at V and 3 bases at J, with 7 bases between. This CDR3 has 12 residues.

The chain links TRBV7-8 to TRBJ2-7; a weak D match, TRBD1 (5 bases). CDR1 is SGHVS, CDR2 FQNEAQ, per germline. This CDR3 has 14 residues. V was clipped by 3 bases and J by 0 bases, with 9 bases between them. The CDR3 DNA sequence: TGTGCCAGCAGCTTCGCGACAGACTCCTACGAGCAGTACTTC. Protein: CASSFATDSYEQYF.

The chain employs TRBV3-1 (or the pseudogene TRBV3-2) and TRBJ2-7, with D unresolved. V lost 0 bases, J lost 1 base, and 13 bases lay in between. Germline V gene data show CDR1 as LGHDT and CDR2 as YNNKEL (reference sequence). The CDR3 is 16 residues long. The DNA for the CDR3 is TGTGCCAGCAGCCAAGAGATCTACCCGCCTTCCTACGAGCAGTACTTC. Protein product: CASSQEIYPPSYEQYF.

This clone was picked up one time. The V gene is TRBV11-2, the J gene TRBJ2-3, with 7 bases identical to TRBD1. The V gene's germline CDR1 is SGHAT and CDR2 FQNNGV. Trimming took 6 bases from V and 2 from J; bases not matched to a gene: 8. The CDR3 spans 15 residues. CDR3 bases: TGTGCCAGCAGTTTGGACAGGACCTACACAGATACGCAGTATTTT. Translated: CASSLDRTYTDTQYF.

This clone appeared a single time. This chain links TRBV6-1 with TRBJ2-2; D unresolved. The CDR3 loop spans 15 amino acids. Germline assignment: CDR1 MNHNS and CDR2 SASEGT. The V and J ends lost 1 base and 0 bases respectively, with 6 bases between them. The CDR3 DNA reads as TGTGCCAGCAGTGAAGGACAAACGAACACCGGGGAGCTGTTTTTT. Its translation: CASSEGQTNTGELFF.

The rearrangement joins TRBV5-6 to TRBJ2-1, with 8 bases aligning to TRBD2. The CDR3 length is 13 residues. Germline V CDR1 and CDR2: SGHDT, YYEEEE. Trimming took 2 bases from V and 6 from J; bases not matched to a gene: 1. CDR3 residues: CASSFGTSNEQFF. CDR3 coding DNA: TGTGCCAGCAGCTTTGGGACTAGCAATGAGCAGTTCTTC. The variable domain in full, with the rest retrieved from reference TRBV5-6 and TRBJ2-1, is DAGVTQSPTHLIKTRGQQVTLRCSPKSGHDTVSWYQQALGQGPQFIFQYYEEEERQRGNFPDRFSGHQFPNYSSELNVNALLLGDSALYLCASSFGTSNEQFFGPGTRLTVL.

The CDR3 DNA is TGTGCCAGCTGGGGACAGGGGGCCCGCGAGCAGTACTTC. This gives the protein CASWGQGAREQYF. V gene TRBV27 combines with J gene TRBJ2-7, with 12 bases lining up with TRBD1. Trimming cost V 8 bases and J 6 bases; bases outside gene matches: 5. CDR3 length: 13 residues. CDR1 and CDR2 (germline): MNHEY, SMNVEV (reference sequence).

The CDR3 loop reads CASSLRPDSYEQYF. The CDR3 coding sequence is TGTGCCAGCAGTTTGAGGCCGGACTCCTACGAGCAGTACTTC. This sequence joins TRBV27 and TRBJ2-7; D is undetermined. This CDR3 has 14 residues. Looked up from germline, CDR1 is MNHEY and CDR2 is SMNVEV (reference sequence). The ends were cut back, 3 bases at V and 0 bases at J, with 9 bases in the middle.

This chain joins TRBV11-1 and TRBJ2-1, with TRBD2 matching over 10 bases. CDR3 length: 19 residues. J was trimmed by 4 bases and V by 0 bases; bases with no gene match: 12. Looked up from germline, CDR1 is SGHAT and CDR2 is FQDESV (reference sequence). The CDR3 bases are TGTGCCAGCAGCTTAGCCCTAGGCTACCTAGCGGGGGCTTACAATGAGCAGTTCTTC. Its protein product is CASSLALGYLAGAYNEQFF.

The chain carries TRBV5-5 and TRBJ2-2; 7 bases are a match to TRBD1. Looked up from germline, CDR1 is SGHKS and CDR2 is YYEKEE (reference sequence). The length of the CDR3 is 16 residues. J lost 6 bases, V lost 4 bases, and 12 bases had no gene match. CDR3 bases: TGTGCCAGCAGCGCGCCCCTCAGGGGGTTTTCCGGGGAGCTGTTTTTT. This encodes CASSAPLRGFSGELFF.

A single count supports this clone. The rearrangement links TRBV11-2 to TRBJ2-3, with 8 bases aligning to TRBD2. The germline V gene has CDR1 SGHAT and CDR2 FQNNGV. After removal of 3 bases from V and 5 bases from J, the junction contained 1 base not matched to a gene. The CDR3 has 13 residues. The CDR3 loop reads CASSFLAGDTQYF. The CDR3 nucleotides are TGTGCCAGCAGCTTTCTAGCGGGAGATACGCAGTATTTT.

The CDR3 DNA follows: TGTGCCAGCAGCCCCGAAGTGGGGGGACTTGGCTCCTACAATGAGCAGTTCTTC. It specifies CASSPEVGGLGSYNEQFF. This chain joins TRBV11-3 and TRBJ2-1; a weak D match, TRBD2 (6 bases). V was clipped by 5 bases and J by 0 bases, with 20 bases between them. The germline CDR1 and CDR2 sequences are SGHNT and YENEEA. The CDR3 spans 18 residues. Full variable domain (outside the CDR3, taken from reference TRBV11-3 and TRBJ2-1): EAGVVQSPRYKIIEKKQPVAFWCNPISGHNTLYWYLQNLGQGPELLIRYENEEAVDDSQLPKDRFSAERLKGVDSTLKIQPAELGDSAVYLCASSPEVGGLGSYNEQFFGPGTRLTVL.

The chain has TRBV5-1 and TRBJ1-1; a weak D match, TRBD1 (5 bases). The CDR3 consists of 14 residues. V dropped 4 bases and J dropped 10 bases, with 20 bases sitting between them. Per the germline V gene, CDR1 is SGHRS and CDR2 is YFSETQ. The CDR3 nucleotides are TGCGCCAGCAGCATCGCGTCGGTGACTGACAGAGCTTTCTTT. Protein product: CASSIASVTDRAFF. Filled out from reference TRBV5-1 and TRBJ1-1, the complete variable domain reads KAGVTQTPRYLIKTRGQQVTLSCSPISGHRSVSWYQQTPGQGLQFLFEYFSETQRNKGNFPGRFSGRQFSNSRSEMNVSTLELGDSALYLCASSIASVTDRAFFGQGTRLTVV.

The chain is built from TRBV5-1 and TRBJ2-1, with 12 nucleotides matching TRBD2. The CDR3 runs 13 residues. CDR1 is SGHRS and CDR2 is YFSETQ in the germline V gene. J lost 7 bases, V lost 7 bases, and 3 bases had no gene match. The CDR3 spells CASGLAGLNEQFF. CDR3 nucleotide sequence: TGCGCCAGCGGACTAGCGGGACTAAATGAGCAGTTCTTC.

The rearrangement links TRBV28 to TRBJ1-2; the D gene is possibly TRBD1 (5 bases). Germline assignment: CDR1 MDHEN and CDR2 SYDVKM. Trimming took 3 bases from V and 4 from J, leaving 12 bases between them. This CDR3 is 14 amino acids long. CDR3 in amino acids: CASSFRVIGYGYTF. The CDR3, as DNA: TGTGCCAGCAGTTTCAGGGTCATAGGCTATGGCTACACCTTC.

J is TRBJ2-2 and V is TRBV7-3; D gene unclear. Trimming removed 3 bases at V and 1 base at J, with 6 bases between. From germline, CDR1 is SGHTA and CDR2 FQGTGA. The CDR3 length is 14 residues. CDR3 nucleotide sequence: TGTGCCAGCAGCTTCGCAGGGAACACCGGGGAGCTGTTTTTT. It specifies CASSFAGNTGELFF.